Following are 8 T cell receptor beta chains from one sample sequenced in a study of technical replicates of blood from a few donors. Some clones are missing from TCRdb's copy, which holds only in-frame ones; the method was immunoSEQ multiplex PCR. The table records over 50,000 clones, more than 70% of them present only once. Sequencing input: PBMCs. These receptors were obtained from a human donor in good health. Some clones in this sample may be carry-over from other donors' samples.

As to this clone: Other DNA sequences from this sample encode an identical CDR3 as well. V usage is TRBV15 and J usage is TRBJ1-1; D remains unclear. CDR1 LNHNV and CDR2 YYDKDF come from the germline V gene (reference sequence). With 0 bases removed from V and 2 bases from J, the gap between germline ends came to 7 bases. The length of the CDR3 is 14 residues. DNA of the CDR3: TGTGCCACCAGCAGAGATCGGGTAAACACTGAAGCTTTCTTT. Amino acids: CATSRDRVNTEAFF.

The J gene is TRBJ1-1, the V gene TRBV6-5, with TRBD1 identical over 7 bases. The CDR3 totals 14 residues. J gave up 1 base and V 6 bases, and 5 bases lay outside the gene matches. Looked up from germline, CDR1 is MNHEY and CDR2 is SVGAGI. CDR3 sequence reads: CASRQQGTNTEAFF. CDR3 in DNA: TGTGCCAGCAGGCAACAGGGGACGAACACTGAAGCTTTCTTT.

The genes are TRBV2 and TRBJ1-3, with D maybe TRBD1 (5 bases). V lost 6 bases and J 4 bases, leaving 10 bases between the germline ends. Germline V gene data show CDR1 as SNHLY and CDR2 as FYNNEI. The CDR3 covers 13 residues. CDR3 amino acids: CASSRVFGNTIYF. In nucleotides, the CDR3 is TGTGCCAGCAGCAGGGTGTTCGGAAACACCATATATTTT.

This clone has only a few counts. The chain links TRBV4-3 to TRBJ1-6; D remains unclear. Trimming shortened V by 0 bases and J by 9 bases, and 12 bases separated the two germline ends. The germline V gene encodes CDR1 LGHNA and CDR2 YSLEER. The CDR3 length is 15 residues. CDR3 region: CASSQDLGEASPLHF. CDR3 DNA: TGCGCCAGCAGCCAAGATCTCGGGGAGGCTTCACCCCTCCACTTT.

CDR3 in DNA: TGTGCCAGCAGCCTTGGGGGGAGTGAAGCTTTCTTT. Its protein product is CASSLGGSEAFF. The chain employs TRBV6-5 and TRBJ1-1; tentative D call: TRBD1 (5 bases). The CDR3 covers 12 residues. Germline V gene sequence: CDR1 MNHEY, CDR2 SVGAGI. The V end lost 6 bases, the J end lost 7 bases, and 12 bases lay between the germline ends.

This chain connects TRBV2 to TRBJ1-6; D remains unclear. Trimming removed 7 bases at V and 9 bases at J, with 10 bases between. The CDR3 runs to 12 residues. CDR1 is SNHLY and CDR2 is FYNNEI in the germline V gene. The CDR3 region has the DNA TGTGCCAGCACCGGGGAGGCTTCACCCCTCCACTTT. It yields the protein CASTGEASPLHF.

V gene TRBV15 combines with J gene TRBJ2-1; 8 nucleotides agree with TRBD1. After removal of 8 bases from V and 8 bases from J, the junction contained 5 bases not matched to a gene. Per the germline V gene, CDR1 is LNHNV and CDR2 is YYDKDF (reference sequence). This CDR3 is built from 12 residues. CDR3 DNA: TGTGCCACCTCCCTGACAGGGGATGAGCAGTTCTTC. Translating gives CATSLTGDEQFF.

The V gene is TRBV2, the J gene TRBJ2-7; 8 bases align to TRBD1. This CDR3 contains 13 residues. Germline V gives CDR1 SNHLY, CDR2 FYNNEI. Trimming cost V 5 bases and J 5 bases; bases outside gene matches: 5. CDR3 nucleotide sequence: TGTGCCAGCAGTTCGACAGGGGTCCACGAGCAGTACTTC. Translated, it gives CASSSTGVHEQYF.